This T cell receptor (beta chain) is drawn from a study of blood T cell repertoires in COVID-19. For the study at large: Donors in the United States, Italy and Spain gave samples during acute or convalescent COVID-19. T cells, B-cell-depleted T cells, or PBMCs supplied cDNA or gDNA.

The authors' processing: Amplification with reference gene primers provided the estimates of nucleated cell counts. The method was immunoSEQ multiplex PCR; TCRdb's version includes in-frame clones alone and lacks a portion of them. V and J calls plus clone size are reproduced from that table; the DNA served to infer D and trimming. Among approximately 160,000 clones listed, around 86% were seen once. CDR1 and CDR2 from the germline V gene are SGDLS and YYNGEE. The CDR3 has 13 residues. Trimming removed 0 bases at V and 5 bases at J, with 8 bases between. The chain recombines TRBV9 with TRBJ1-1; D is undetermined. The TCR sequence derives from a man aged 60-69 years with COVID-19, enrolled during active disease. Sequencing used peripheral blood. CDR3 protein: CASSVDPQTEAFF. CDR3 nucleotides: TGTGCCAGCAGCGTAGACCCCCAGACTGAAGCTTTCTTT.